The clone carrying this T cell receptor (beta chain) was counted a few times. This sample is part of a study of T cell responses to AZD1222 COVID-19 vaccine. CDR1 is SGHNT, CDR2 YYREEE, per germline (reference sequence). There are 15 residues in the CDR3. Germline trimming cut 5 bases from V and 9 bases from J; bases unmatched to any gene: 10. Method: immunoSEQ multiplex PCR; TCRdb's copy keeps in-frame clones and lacks some. Of approximately 98,000 clones listed, just over 85% are singletons. The sequencing used peripheral blood, collected on day 0 of AZD1222 vaccination. V and J are TRBV5-4 and TRBJ1-6; 8 positions match TRBD1. This TCR was recovered from an adult in good health. The chain's CDR3 is CASSPTGVEGSPLHF. The DNA of the CDR3 is TGTGCCAGCAGTCCGACAGGGGTTGAGGGTTCACCCCTCCACTTT.